A single TCR beta chain is shown here with its context. Germline-derived CDR1 and CDR2 are SGHTA and FQGNSA. Trimming pared 5 bases from V and 5 bases from J, leaving 18 bases between. This CDR3 spans 15 amino acids. Sequencing was performed with immunoSEQ multiplex PCR; in TCRdb, only in-frame clones are kept and a portion is missing. The data contain about 260,000 clones, about 87% of them singletons. The data originate from a study of blood T cell repertoires in COVID-19. Study-level background: The cDNA or gDNA used as material had been derived from T cells, B-cell-depleted T cells, or PBMCs.

The material sequenced was peripheral blood. The chain carries TRBV7-2 and TRBJ1-1; D is ambiguous. The receptor comes from a woman aged 45-59 years with acute or convalescent COVID-19. The CDR3 bases are TGTGCCAGCAGCGACTACAGTGCCGGGTGGACTGAAGCTTTCTTT. This encodes CASSDYSAGWTEAFF.